This TCR beta chain derives from a study of blood T cell repertoires in COVID-19. Measured with immunoSEQ multiplex PCR; TCRdb has only the in-frame clones, and not every one. The sample yields roughly 70,000 clones, roughly 80% seen once. Germline V gives CDR1 KGHSH, CDR2 LQKENI. This CDR3 spans 16 amino acids. Trimming cost V 5 bases and J 8 bases; bases outside gene matches: 12. There are a few counts of this clone. The sequenced sample consisted of peripheral blood. This sequence joins TRBV18 and TRBJ1-4; 9 bases align to TRBD1. The origin of this receptor is a man between 65 and 85 years old who had recovered from COVID-19. CDR3 DNA: TGTGCCAGCTCATCCGCACAGGGGGCTGTATTGGAAAAACTGTTTTTT. It codes for CASSSAQGAVLEKLFF. Variable domain in full (rest from reference TRBV18 and TRBJ1-4): NAGVMQNPRHLVRRRGQEARLRCSPMKGHSHVYWYRQLPEEGLKFMVYLQKENIIDESGMPKERFSAEFPKEGPSILRIQQVVRGDSAAYFCASSSAQGAVLEKLFFGSGTQLSVL.